This TCR beta chain appears in the sequencing data of a study of STAT3 mutations in large granular lymphocyte leukemia. Overall study results and limits: At least one immunodominant TCR beta clonotype appeared in every T-cell large granular lymphocyte leukemia patient.

Clones were read by immunoSEQ multiplex PCR, and TCRdb kept only the in-frame ones, dropping some. The sample has around 5,700 clones, 60% to 80% seen once. Notes on this clone: Its matching antigen is unknown.

The CDR3 contains 16 residues. Trimming cost V 5 bases and J 0 bases, with 14 bases left between them. CDR1 and CDR2 (germline): MGHDK, SYGVNS. The TCR was taken from a man between 35 and 55 years old with T-cell large granular lymphocyte leukemia. Some clones in this sample may be carry-over from other donors' samples. Sequencing used peripheral blood mononuclear cells. The chain employs TRBV25-1 and TRBJ1-3; D may be TRBD1 (6 bases). The CDR3 protein is CASSHPTGSSGNTIYF. CDR3 bases: TGTGCCAGCAGTCACCCAACAGGGAGCTCTGGAAACACCATATATTTT.